The 14 T cell receptor beta chains below all came from one sample that was sequenced in a study of blood T cell repertoires in COVID-19. Using immunoSEQ multiplex PCR, the repertoire was profiled, and TCRdb retains in-frame clones only, with some absent. The sample comprises under 300,000 clones, 89% of which are singletons, and roughly 4.8% rests with the top ten. Material for sequencing was peripheral blood. These receptors all come from a woman aged 40 to 50 who had recovered from COVID-19.

The rearrangement links TRBV2 to TRBJ2-3; 8 positions agree with TRBD2. In germline, CDR1 is SNHLY, CDR2 FYNNEI. This CDR3 has 14 residues. Losses at the gene ends were 8 bases for V and 4 bases for J; bases not matched to a gene: 8. The CDR3 DNA reads as TGTGCCAGCGAACCGGGACTAGACGCAGATACGCAGTATTTT. This codes for CASEPGLDADTQYF.

This clone appeared a single time. This same CDR3 is encoded by further DNA sequences in the sample. In DNA form, the CDR3 reads TGTGCCAGCAGTTTATCGGGAAGGAATCAGCCCCAGCATTTT. Its translation is CASSLSGRNQPQHF. This rearrangement joins TRBV28 to TRBJ1-5; no clear D gene. V shed 1 base and J shed 4 bases, with 8 bases lying between them. The CDR3 has 14 residues. Germline values: CDR1 MDHEN, CDR2 SYDVKM. Filled out from reference TRBV28 and TRBJ1-5, the complete variable domain reads DVKVTQSSRYLVKRTGEKVFLECVQDMDHENMFWYRQDPGLGLRLIYFSYDVKMKEKGDIPEGYSVSREKKERFSLILESASTNQTSMYLCASSLSGRNQPQHFGDGTRLSIL.

This clone was detected once. V is TRBV18 and J is TRBJ1-2; 7 bases map to TRBD1. CDR1 is KGHSH, CDR2 LQKENI, per germline. With V trimmed by 1 base and J by 0 bases, 5 bases remained unmatched. CDR3 size: 16 residues. The CDR3 protein is CASSPQGARANYGYTF. The CDR3, as DNA: TGTGCCAGCTCACCACAGGGGGCGCGGGCTAACTATGGCTACACCTTC.

This chain joins TRBV5-4 and TRBJ2-7; TRBD1 matches at 7 bases. Trimming cost V 5 bases and J 2 bases; bases outside gene matches: 7. The CDR3 loop spans 14 amino acids. CDR1 SGHNT and CDR2 YYREEE come from the germline V gene (reference sequence). The CDR3 sequence is CASSFTGETYEQYF. CDR3 nucleotide sequence: TGTGCCAGCAGTTTTACAGGGGAAACCTACGAGCAGTACTTC.

This clone has just a few counts. V and J are TRBV2 and TRBJ2-2; TRBD1 agrees at 7 bases. CDR1 is SNHLY, CDR2 FYNNEI, per germline. This CDR3 is built from 14 residues. V shed 7 bases, J shed 0 bases, and the junction held 2 bases outside the gene matches. CDR3 bases: TGTGCCAGCAAGACAGGGACGAACACCGGGGAGCTGTTTTTT. This encodes CASKTGTNTGELFF.

V and J are TRBV2 and TRBJ1-6; 7 bases agree with TRBD1. This CDR3 contains 14 residues. Germline CDR1 is SNHLY and CDR2 is FYNNEI. With V trimmed by 6 bases and J by 6 bases, 5 bases remained unmatched. The CDR3 protein is CASRPGQRNSPLHF. The DNA for the CDR3 is TGTGCCAGCAGACCGGGACAGCGTAATTCACCCCTCCACTTT.

This clone turned up a few times. This sequence joins TRBV11-2 and TRBJ2-7; D is unclear. Germline CDR1 reads SGHAT; CDR2 reads FQNNGV. V was cut by 4 bases and J by 7 bases, with 20 bases left in between. The CDR3 sequence is 15 residues long. In DNA, the CDR3 is TGTGCCAGCAGCTCGGAAGCAGGCTGGGTCTCTGAGCAGTACGTC. Translation: CASSSEAGWVSEQYV.

The V gene is TRBV27, the J gene TRBJ2-1; 10 bases match TRBD2. Germline V gene data show CDR1 as MNHEY and CDR2 as SMNVEV (reference sequence). The CDR3 contains 14 residues. The junction had 8 bases not matched to a gene; V was cut back by 10 bases and J by 5 bases. CDR3 sequence (DNA): TGTGCCAACATGAAGCGGGAGGGGAACAATGAGCAGTTCTTC. Its protein is CANMKREGNNEQFF.

The V and J genes are TRBV19 and TRBJ2-3, with 7 bases aligning to TRBD2. Unmatched junction bases numbered 5, after V lost 7 bases and J lost 4 bases. This CDR3 contains 13 residues. Per germline, CDR1 LNHDA and CDR2 SQIVND (reference sequence). CDR3 nucleotide sequence: TGTGCCAGTATGTCCGGGGGGTCAGATACGCAGTATTTT. This translates into CASMSGGSDTQYF.

The chain uses TRBV6-5 and TRBJ2-5, with D maybe TRBD2 (5 bases). V lost 0 bases, J lost 2 bases, and 10 bases lay in between. CDR1 and CDR2 (germline): MNHEY, SVGAGI. This CDR3 region has 15 residues. The CDR3 loop is CASSYSRVAQETQYF. DNA for the CDR3: TGTGCCAGCAGTTACTCGCGGGTAGCTCAAGAGACCCAGTACTTC.

This clone occurred once. V is TRBV25-1 and J is TRBJ2-1; 7 positions match TRBD1. V was pared by 9 bases and J by 9 bases, with 14 bases of the junction left unmatched. The CDR3 has 14 amino acids. Germline V gene data show CDR1 as MGHDK and CDR2 as SYGVNS. The chain's CDR3 is CASAPQGVLGEQFF. CDR3 DNA sequence: TGTGCCAGTGCCCCCCAGGGGGTTTTAGGTGAGCAGTTCTTC.

The chain employs TRBV5-1 and TRBJ2-5; no clear D. Per the germline V gene, CDR1 is SGHRS and CDR2 is YFSETQ. There are 13 residues in the CDR3. V lost 0 bases and J 5 bases, leaving 8 bases between the germline ends. CDR3: CASSLGSTETQYF. In nucleotides, the CDR3 is TGCGCCAGCAGCTTGGGTAGCACGGAGACCCAGTACTTC.

The chain has TRBV21-1 and TRBJ2-7; the table's TRBD1 call for D was not verified on the DNA. TRBV21-1 is an annotated pseudogene. The CDR3 loop spans 15 amino acids. Here the CDR3 DNA reads TGTGCCAGCGCCCCCTTTCCTCTCAGCTCCTACGAGCAGTACGTC. Translating gives CASAPFPLSSYEQYV.

The V call is TRBV10-3, the J call TRBJ1-2, with D possibly matching TRBD1 (6 bases). CDR1 is ENHRY, CDR2 SYGVKD, per germline. V was trimmed by 6 bases and J by 8 bases, leaving 13 bases between them. The CDR3 runs to 12 residues. CDR3 DNA sequence: TGTGCCATCAGAAAAACAGGGTACGGCTACACCTTC. This sequence encodes CAIRKTGYGYTF.